The present entry profiles one T cell receptor beta chain with its context. V trimming: 8 bases; J trimming: 5 bases; junction bases outside the gene matches: 11. The CDR3 is made up of 15 amino acids. CDR1 is MNHNS, CDR2 SASEGT, per germline. Measured with immunoSEQ multiplex PCR; TCRdb has only the in-frame clones, and not every one. The sample shows around 300,000 clones, approximately 86% of them seen only once. This sample is drawn from a study of cytomegalovirus exposure and HLA in healthy donors. Study overall: The approximately 130 validation repertoires matched the 650 to 850 first-cohort repertoires in platform, a later analysis reported.

This sequence joins TRBV6-1 and TRBJ2-5, with 10 bases matching TRBD2. The TCR was taken from a man in his thirties or forties in good health and CMV-seronegative. Sample: PBMCs. The CDR3 loop reads CASVFSGGLRETQYF. CDR3 DNA: TGTGCCAGCGTTTTTAGCGGGGGGTTAAGGGAGACCCAGTACTTC.